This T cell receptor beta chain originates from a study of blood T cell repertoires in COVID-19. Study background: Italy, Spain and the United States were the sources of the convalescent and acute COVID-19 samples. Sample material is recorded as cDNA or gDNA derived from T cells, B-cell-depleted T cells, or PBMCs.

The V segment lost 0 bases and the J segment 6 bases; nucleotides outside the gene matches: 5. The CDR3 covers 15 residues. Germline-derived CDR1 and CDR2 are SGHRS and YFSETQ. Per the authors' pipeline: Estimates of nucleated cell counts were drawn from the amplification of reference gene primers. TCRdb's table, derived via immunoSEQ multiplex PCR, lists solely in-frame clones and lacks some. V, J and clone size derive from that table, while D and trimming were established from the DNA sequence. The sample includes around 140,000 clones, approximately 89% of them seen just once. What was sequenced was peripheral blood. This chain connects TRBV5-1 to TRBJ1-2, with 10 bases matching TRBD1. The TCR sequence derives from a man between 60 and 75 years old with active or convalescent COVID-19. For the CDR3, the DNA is TGCGCCAGCAGCTTGGTAGGGACAGGGGATCATGGCTACACCTTC. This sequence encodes CASSLVGTGDHGYTF.